One and the same sample provided the 20 T cell receptor beta chains below, sequenced in a study of T cell responses to AZD1222 COVID-19 vaccine. The repertoire was sequenced with immunoSEQ multiplex PCR; TCRdb's copy has only in-frame clones and lacks some. This repertoire shows 140,000 to 150,000 clones, roughly 89% found once; its top ten account for around 5%. The sample here was peripheral blood, taken on day 0 of AZD1222 vaccination. These TCRs come from an adult in good health.

The chain employs TRBV7-6 and TRBJ1-5; weak D call: TRBD1 (6 bases). The CDR3 extends over 15 amino acids. Germline assignment: CDR1 SGHVS and CDR2 FNYEAQ. Trimming left V 4 bases short and J 5 bases short, with 15 bases between. CDR3 in amino acids: CASSSTTGLHQPQHF. CDR3 nucleotides: TGTGCCAGCAGCTCGACAACAGGGTTACATCAGCCCCAGCATTTT.

The chain is built from TRBV11-2 and TRBJ2-3, with a weak D call TRBD2 (5 bases). CDR1 SGHAT and CDR2 FQNNGV come from the germline V gene. The CDR3 runs 17 residues. Between the trimmed V and J ends, which lost 1 base and 0 bases, there was a span of 14 bases. The CDR3 reads CASSLGVTTGSTDTQYF. CDR3 sequence (DNA): TGTGCCAGCAGCTTAGGGGTGACTACGGGTAGCACAGATACGCAGTATTTT.

The rearrangement uses TRBV11-2 and TRBJ2-7; D is unresolved. Germline assignment: CDR1 SGHAT and CDR2 FQNNGV. The CDR3 spans 12 residues. V was pared by 5 bases and J by 4 bases, with 9 bases between. The CDR3 DNA sequence: TGTGCCAGCAGCGGAACCCGGTACGAGCAGTACTTC. Amino acids: CASSGTRYEQYF.

The chain has TRBV11-2 and TRBJ1-5; no reliable D call. CDR3 length: 13 amino acids. CDR1 and CDR2 from the germline V gene are SGHAT and FQNNGV. Trimming removed 9 bases at V and 0 bases at J, with 9 bases between. CDR3 amino acids: CARKGYSNQPQHF. The CDR3 region has the DNA TGTGCCAGAAAAGGTTATAGCAATCAGCCCCAGCATTTT.

This chain's CDR3 is CSVEHQGLYYGYTF. DNA of the CDR3: TGCAGCGTTGAGCATCAGGGATTGTACTATGGCTACACCTTC. This chain joins TRBV29-1 and TRBJ1-2, with a possible D match to TRBD1 (5 bases). CDR1 and CDR2 from the germline V gene are SQVTM and ANQGSEA. Trimming pared 3 bases from V and 3 bases from J, leaving 14 bases between. This CDR3 spans 14 amino acids.

This chain uses TRBV6-2 or TRBV6-3 with TRBJ1-1; D ambiguous. The germline V gene encodes CDR1 MNHEY and CDR2 SVGEGT. Trimming removed 6 bases at V and 1 base at J, with 9 bases between. This CDR3 has 13 amino acids. The CDR3 sequence is CASSRRQNTEAFF. CDR3 nucleotides: TGTGCCAGCAGCCGCAGGCAGAACACTGAAGCTTTCTTT.

The CDR3: CASSTDGISYEQYF. The CDR3 DNA follows: TGTGCCAGCAGCACGGACGGAATCTCCTACGAGCAGTACTTC. V gene TRBV13 combines with J gene TRBJ2-7; D ambiguous. V lost 5 bases and J lost 0, with 11 bases in between. This CDR3 is built from 14 residues. The V gene's germline CDR1 is PRHDT and CDR2 FYEKMQ (reference sequence).

Here the CDR3 reads CASSWDRLNEQFF. In DNA form, the CDR3 reads TGCGCCAGCAGCTGGGACAGGTTAAACGAGCAGTTCTTC. V is TRBV5-1 and J is TRBJ2-1; 8 bases are shared with TRBD1. Germline V gene lookup returns CDR1 SGHRS and CDR2 YFSETQ. J gave up 10 bases and V 3 bases, and 6 bases lay outside the gene matches. CDR3 length: 13 amino acids.

The chain carries TRBV5-4 and TRBJ2-3; no reliable D call. This CDR3 comprises 14 residues. CDR1 and CDR2 (germline): SGHNT, YYREEE (reference sequence). Trimming pared 4 bases from V and 2 bases from J, leaving 11 bases between. The CDR3 nucleotides read TGTGCCAGCAGCCCGGAAACGGTCACAGATACGCAGTATTTT. This codes for CASSPETVTDTQYF. Variable domain in full (rest from reference TRBV5-4 and TRBJ2-3): ETGVTQSPTHLIKTRGQQVTLRCSSQSGHNTVSWYQQALGQGPQFIFQYYREEENGRGNFPPRFSGLQFPNYSSELNVNALELDDSALYLCASSPETVTDTQYFGPGTRLTVL.

There are a few counts of this clone. The chain combines TRBV10-3 with TRBJ1-3; D not certain. Trimming removed 3 bases from V and 4 bases from J, with 7 bases in between. This CDR3 is built from 13 residues. Germline V gives CDR1 ENHRY, CDR2 SYGVKD. For the CDR3, the DNA is TGTGCCATCAGTGACCTAGCGGGAAACACCATATATTTT. Encoded protein: CAISDLAGNTIYF.

The chain uses TRBV7-8 and TRBJ1-6; no reliable D call. With 1 base removed from V and 10 bases from J, the gap between germline ends came to 11 bases. Germline V gene data show CDR1 as SGHVS and CDR2 as FQNEAQ. The CDR3 extends over 14 amino acids. The CDR3 sequence: CASSLVGRNSPLHF. The CDR3 DNA reads as TGTGCCAGCAGCTTAGTCGGGCGGAACTCACCCCTCCACTTT.

CDR3 amino acids: CASSLGSSPLHF. CDR3 DNA: TGTGCCAGCAGCTTAGGGTCCTCACCCCTCCACTTT. This chain links TRBV13 with TRBJ1-6; unclear D gene. The CDR3 totals 12 residues. With 0 bases removed from V and 10 bases from J, the gap between germline ends came to 4 bases. CDR1 PRHDT and CDR2 FYEKMQ come from the germline V gene (reference sequence).

In the case of this clone: Its ends do not fully match the called genes, so a read error is possible. Other nucleotide sequences in the sample specify the same CDR3. The chain has TRBV5-4 and TRBJ2-7; D gene uncertain. From germline, CDR1 is SGHNT and CDR2 YYREEE (reference sequence). The CDR3 totals 15 residues. The CDR3 region has the DNA TGTGCCAGCAGCTCCTTCGGCAGGTACCCCTACGAGCAGTACTTT. Protein: CASSSFGRYPYEQYF.

The gene calls are TRBV6-5 and TRBJ2-1; no reliable D call. This CDR3 spans 13 amino acids. V was trimmed by 2 bases and J by 3 bases, leaving 5 bases between them. The germline gives CDR1 MNHEY, CDR2 SVGAGI. The CDR3 sequence is CASSYDVYNEQFF. In DNA, the CDR3 is TGTGCCAGCAGTTACGACGTCTACAATGAGCAGTTCTTC.

The CDR3 loop is CASRVGLAGSSTDTQYF. As DNA, the CDR3 is TGTGCCAGCAGAGTCGGGTTGGCGGGGTCTAGCACAGATACGCAGTATTTT. The chain uses TRBV7-9 and TRBJ2-3; TRBD2 is a possible D gene (6 bases). V was shortened by 6 bases and J by 0 bases, with 19 bases between the two germline ends. Germline V lookup: CDR1 SEHNR, CDR2 FQNEAQ (reference sequence). CDR3 length: 17 amino acids.

The chain recombines TRBV5-6 with TRBJ1-2; maybe TRBD1 (6 bases). This CDR3 is built from 15 residues. The germline CDR1 and CDR2 sequences are SGHDT and YYEEEE. V shed 4 bases and J shed 1 base, with 14 bases lying between them. The CDR3 nucleotides read TGTGCCAGCAGCAATTCAGGGGAGGGTAACTATGGCTACACCTTC. Translation gives CASSNSGEGNYGYTF.

The V gene is TRBV4-3, the J gene TRBJ1-1; D is undetermined. Germline V gene data show CDR1 as LGHNA and CDR2 as YSLEER. Trimming removed 3 bases at V and 4 bases at J, with 9 bases between. This CDR3 is 13 amino acids long. The CDR3 region has the DNA TGCGCCAGCAGCCAGGCTCGATTCACTGAAGCTTTCTTT. It encodes CASSQARFTEAFF.

The V gene is TRBV11-3, the J gene TRBJ2-7; tentatively, D is TRBD2 (6 bases). The V gene's germline CDR1 is SGHNT and CDR2 YENEEA. The CDR3 is 15 amino acids. Trimming took 1 base from V and 3 from J, leaving 13 bases between them. CDR3 protein: CASSLGEGGDYEQYF. In nucleotides, the CDR3 is TGTGCCAGCAGCTTAGGTGAGGGAGGCGACTACGAGCAGTACTTC. Full variable domain (outside the CDR3, taken from reference TRBV11-3 and TRBJ2-7): EAGVVQSPRYKIIEKKQPVAFWCNPISGHNTLYWYLQNLGQGPELLIRYENEEAVDDSQLPKDRFSAERLKGVDSTLKIQPAELGDSAVYLCASSLGEGGDYEQYFGPGTRLTVT.

The chain links TRBV3-1 (or the pseudogene TRBV3-2) to TRBJ2-3; D gene uncertain. V lost 2 bases and J 4 bases, leaving 10 bases between the germline ends. From germline, CDR1 is LGHDT and CDR2 YNNKEL (reference sequence). This CDR3 region has 14 residues. The DNA for the CDR3 is TGTGCCAGCAGCCAACTAACAAGGTCAGATACGCAGTATTTT. This codes for CASSQLTRSDTQYF.

V usage is TRBV9 and J usage is TRBJ1-1; D uncertain. In germline, CDR1 is SGDLS, CDR2 YYNGEE. The CDR3 contains 13 residues. Trimming took 0 bases from V and 3 from J, leaving 6 bases between them. The CDR3 sequence: CASSVASHTEAFF. The DNA of the CDR3 is TGTGCCAGCAGCGTAGCAAGTCACACTGAAGCTTTCTTT.